What follows are 12 T cell receptor beta chains derived from one specimen sequenced in a study of T cell responses to AZD1222 COVID-19 vaccine. Here immunoSEQ multiplex PCR was the method, and the copy in TCRdb shows in-frame clones only, minus some. This table holds some 130,000 clones, around 90% found once. The input for sequencing was peripheral blood, taken on day 0 of AZD1222 vaccination. Receptor source: an adult in good health.

This chain uses TRBV6-6 with TRBJ1-1; perhaps TRBD1 as D (6 bases). Germline V gives CDR1 MNHNY, CDR2 SVGAGI (reference sequence). This CDR3 spans 12 amino acids. With 11 bases removed from V and 6 bases from J, the gap between germline ends came to 16 bases. The CDR3: CAAHPRGSEAFF. CDR3 coding DNA: TGTGCCGCTCACCCCAGGGGCTCTGAAGCTTTCTTT.

The chain joins TRBV5-1 to TRBJ1-5; TRBD1 matches at 7 bases. Trimming at V came to 2 bases and at J to 0 bases, leaving 8 bases not matched to a gene. The CDR3 runs to 17 residues. Germline V lookup: CDR1 SGHRS, CDR2 YFSETQ. Written as DNA, the CDR3 is TGCGCCAGCAGCTTCCAACCAGGGGGGGATAGCAATCAGCCCCAGCATTTT. Translating gives CASSFQPGGDSNQPQHF.

The rearrangement uses TRBV11-3 and TRBJ2-7, with a tentative D call TRBD1 (6 bases). Germline V gene data show CDR1 as SGHNT and CDR2 as YENEEA. V dropped 4 bases and J dropped 7 bases, with 8 bases sitting between them. CDR3 size: 11 residues. The CDR3 reads CASSSGAEQYF. As DNA, the CDR3 is TGTGCCAGCAGCTCAGGGGCAGAGCAGTACTTC. Full variable domain (rest looked up from reference TRBV11-3 and TRBJ2-7): EAGVVQSPRYKIIEKKQPVAFWCNPISGHNTLYWYLQNLGQGPELLIRYENEEAVDDSQLPKDRFSAERLKGVDSTLKIQPAELGDSAVYLCASSSGAEQYFGPGTRLTVT.

This rearrangement joins TRBV4-2 to TRBJ2-5; TRBD2 aligns across 8 bases. The CDR3 sequence is 15 residues long. J was trimmed by 4 bases and V by 1 base; bases with no gene match: 5. The germline V gene has CDR1 LGHNA and CDR2 YNFKEQ. The CDR3 nucleotides are TGTGCCAGCAGCCAAGGGGGGACTAGAACAGAGACCCAGTACTTC. It is translated as CASSQGGTRTETQYF.

The rearrangement joins TRBV13 to TRBJ1-5; D perhaps matches TRBD1 (6 bases). The V end was cut by 4 bases, the J end by 5 bases, with 12 bases between. Germline assignment: CDR1 PRHDT and CDR2 FYEKMQ (reference sequence). This CDR3 has 14 residues. The CDR3 nucleotides read TGTGCCAGCAGCTCGGGACAAAACGATCAGCCCCAGCATTTT. This encodes CASSSGQNDQPQHF.

The chain is built from TRBV10-2 and TRBJ1-5, with a tentative D call TRBD1 (6 bases). V shed 6 bases and J shed 4 bases, with 13 bases lying between them. The CDR3 length is 14 residues. The germline gives CDR1 WSHSY, CDR2 SAAADI. The CDR3 here is CASRDRTVNQPQHF. The CDR3 region has the DNA TGCGCCAGCAGAGACAGGACCGTAAATCAGCCCCAGCATTTT.

The chain combines TRBV5-1 with TRBJ2-2; 9 bases match TRBD2. Germline CDR1 is SGHRS and CDR2 is YFSETQ. This CDR3 has 16 residues. The V gene end was trimmed by 6 bases and the J gene end by 6 bases; junction bases not matched to a gene: 12. The CDR3: CASKGRARGGAGELFF. Here the CDR3 DNA reads TGCGCCAGCAAGGGCAGGGCCCGCGGGGGGGCCGGGGAGCTGTTTTTT.

The chain has TRBV2 and TRBJ2-3; D is uncertain. Trimming took off 3 bases at V and 6 bases at J, with 13 bases between the two ends. Germline V CDR1 and CDR2: SNHLY, FYNNEI. The CDR3 is 14 residues long. DNA for the CDR3: TGTGCCAGCAGTGAGAGTTTTATCCCGGATACGCAGTATTTT. Its protein is CASSESFIPDTQYF.

This clone appeared a few times. The rearrangement joins TRBV6-4 to TRBJ1-2; D possibly corresponds to TRBD1 (6 bases). From germline, CDR1 is MRHNA and CDR2 SNTAGT. The germline V and J ends were trimmed by 6 bases and 5 bases, with 19 bases remaining between them. The CDR3 is made up of 15 amino acids. In DNA form, the CDR3 reads TGTGCCAGCAGCCCCACCCCGGGACAAGTATATGGCTACACCTTC. This gives the protein CASSPTPGQVYGYTF.

The rearrangement joins TRBV3-1 (or the pseudogene TRBV3-2) to TRBJ1-6, with TRBD1 as a possible D gene (6 bases). The germline V and J ends were trimmed by 3 bases and 14 bases, with 14 bases remaining between them. The CDR3 has 13 residues. Per the germline V gene, CDR1 is LGHDT and CDR2 is YNNKEL (reference sequence). DNA of the CDR3: TGTGCCAGCAGCCAGAGTCAGGGGAGGACCCTCCACTTT. This sequence encodes CASSQSQGRTLHF.

The chain links TRBV11-2 to TRBJ2-7; D not resolved. Germline CDR1 and CDR2: SGHAT and FQNNGV. The CDR3 sequence is 15 residues long. Trimming stripped 1 base from V and 6 bases from J, with 16 bases between. The CDR3 coding sequence is TGTGCCAGCAGCTTAGCTCCCGCTAACCTACTCGAGCAGTACTTC. Protein product: CASSLAPANLLEQYF. The full variable domain, with the rest looked up from reference TRBV11-2 and TRBJ2-7, is EAGVAQSPRYKIIEKRQSVAFWCNPISGHATLYWYQQILGQGPKLLIQFQNNGVVDDSQLPKDRFSAERLKGVDSTLKIQPAKLEDSAVYLCASSLAPANLLEQYFGPGTRLTVT.

This clone was found a few times. This chain connects TRBV5-6 to TRBJ1-2; D not certain. CDR1 SGHDT and CDR2 YYEEEE come from the germline V gene. CDR3 size: 15 residues. V was cut by 4 bases and J by 4 bases, with 17 bases left in between. CDR3 loop: CASSPGGRAGYGYTF. CDR3 nucleotide sequence: TGTGCCAGCAGCCCTGGCGGAAGGGCCGGCTATGGCTACACCTTC.